Listed here are 14 T cell receptor beta chains from one sample, sequenced in a study of T-cell memory formation after mild COVID-19. One entry per CDR3 protein, called by TCRdb with MiXCR from the 5' RACE reads. Of approximately 390,000 distinct CDR3 sequences listed, 16% are singletons. Material for sequencing was PBMCs or a T cell subset sorted from them (not recorded which). The receptors come from a man aged 18 to 29 who had mild COVID-19 (a few samples of this study predate the infection). Cell type and time point are not known.

The table lists this clonotype with a few counts. The gene calls are TRBV7-8 and TRBJ1-2, with TRBD1 as a possible D gene (5 bases). Germline V CDR1 and CDR2: SGHVS, FQNEAQ. This CDR3 is built from 15 residues. V was shortened by 5 bases and J by 1 base, with 14 bases between the two germline ends. The CDR3 region is CASSEGRGSNYGYTF. The CDR3 DNA sequence: TGTGCCAGCAGCGAGGGGCGAGGTAGTAACTATGGCTACACCTTC.

The chain carries TRBV5-1 and TRBJ2-5, with D possibly matching TRBD2 (7 bases). There are 15 residues in the CDR3. Germline-derived CDR1 and CDR2 are SGHRS and YFSETQ. Trimming cost V 4 bases and J 4 bases, with 17 bases left between them. The CDR3 loop reads CASSLVKGGAETQYF. The CDR3 DNA follows: TGCGCCAGCAGCCTGGTAAAGGGGGGGGCAGAGACCCAGTACTTC.

The chain has TRBV6-5 and TRBJ1-2; 9 bases match TRBD1. With V trimmed by 2 bases and J by 7 bases, 2 bases remained unmatched. Germline loops: CDR1 MNHEY, CDR2 SVGAGI. The CDR3 has 13 amino acids. CDR3 sequence: CASSYDRGVGYTF. CDR3 bases: TGTGCCAGCAGTTACGACAGGGGGGTTGGCTACACCTTC.

This clonotype turned up a few times. The chain uses TRBV6-6 and TRBJ1-1; a weak D match, TRBD1 (6 bases). Trimming removed 5 bases from V and 0 bases from J, with 22 bases in between. Germline-derived CDR1 and CDR2 are MNHNY and SVGAGI (reference sequence). This CDR3 is 18 amino acids long. The DNA of the CDR3 is TGTGCCAGCAGTCCTCAGTTGGGTCAGGGGAGTTTGAACACTGAAGCTTTCTTT. This translates into CASSPQLGQGSLNTEAFF.

This clonotype has a handful of counts. The gene calls are TRBV4-1 and TRBJ2-2; 11 bases are a match to TRBD1. Germline assignment: CDR1 MGHRA and CDR2 YSYEKL. The V segment lost 4 bases and the J segment 6 bases; nucleotides outside the gene matches: 10. The CDR3 covers 17 residues. The CDR3 region is CASSRHSGQGASGELFF. CDR3 DNA: TGCGCCAGCAGCCGCCACTCTGGACAGGGGGCGTCCGGGGAGCTGTTTTTT.

The chain links TRBV18 to TRBJ1-1, with D unresolved. CDR3 length: 12 residues. Per germline, CDR1 KGHSH and CDR2 LQKENI. Trimming took off 7 bases at V and 1 base at J, with 7 bases between the two ends. CDR3 bases: TGTGCCAGCTTCCAGCCGAACACTGAAGCTTTCTTT. Protein product: CASFQPNTEAFF.

The chain combines TRBV7-2 with TRBJ2-1, with D perhaps given as TRBD1 or TRBD2 (6 bases each). V lost 5 bases to trimming and J lost 6 bases, with 14 bases between them. Germline V CDR1 and CDR2: SGHTA, FQGNSA. This CDR3 has 14 residues. DNA of the CDR3: TGTGCCAGCAGCCCCCGGGGGCTCGGCAATGAGCAGTTCTTC. Amino acids: CASSPRGLGNEQFF. Looking up the rest from reference TRBV7-2 and TRBJ2-1 gives the full variable domain: GAGVSQSPSNKVTEKGKDVELRCDPISGHTALYWYRQSLGQGLEFLIYFQGNSAPDKSGLPSDRFSAERTGGSVSTLTIQRTQQEDSAVYLCASSPRGLGNEQFFGPGTRLTVL.

V usage is TRBV12-3 or TRBV12-4 and J usage is TRBJ1-5; D may be TRBD1 (6 bases). This CDR3 is built from 13 residues. V lost 6 bases to trimming and J lost 2 bases, with 8 bases between them. CDR3 sequence reads: CASRSGGNQPQHF. The CDR3 DNA reads as TGTGCCAGCAGGTCAGGGGGCAATCAGCCCCAGCATTTT.

This clonotype was recorded a few times. J is TRBJ2-3 and V is TRBV10-3, with a possible D match to TRBD2 (6 bases). Germline CDR1 reads ENHRY; CDR2 reads SYGVKD. The CDR3 sequence is 15 residues long. Trimming cost V 4 bases and J 6 bases, with 17 bases left between them. CDR3 protein: CAISGDLRSGDTQYF. CDR3 bases: TGTGCCATCAGTGGAGATTTGAGGAGCGGGGATACGCAGTATTTT.

Ten or more counts support this clonotype. The chain couples TRBV7-2 to TRBJ2-1, with 13 bases identical to TRBD2. CDR1 and CDR2 from the germline V gene are SGHTA and FQGNSA. The CDR3 sequence is 14 residues long. The J segment lost 4 bases and the V segment lost 6 bases, leaving 0 bases of the junction unmatched. The CDR3: CASRLAGGYNEQFF. The CDR3 DNA is TGTGCCAGCAGACTAGCGGGGGGGTACAATGAGCAGTTCTTC.

The chain links TRBV12-3 or TRBV12-4 to TRBJ1-2; D uncertain. V dropped 9 bases and J dropped 4 bases, with 21 bases sitting between them. The CDR3 is made up of 15 amino acids. The CDR3 nucleotides read TGTGCCAGTACTTGGTCATCGACCGGACCCTATGGCTACACCTTC. Translating gives CASTWSSTGPYGYTF.

The V and J genes are TRBV7-9 and TRBJ1-1; weak D call: TRBD1 (5 bases). The CDR3 totals 15 residues. Trimming cost V 1 base and J 4 bases, with 13 bases left between them. Germline V gene data show CDR1 as SEHNR and CDR2 as FQNEAQ (reference sequence). The CDR3 sequence is CASSLEAGIGTEAFF. As DNA, the CDR3 is TGTGCCAGCAGCTTAGAAGCAGGGATTGGCACTGAAGCTTTCTTT.

This clonotype showed up just a few times. V and J are TRBV9 and TRBJ1-5; TRBD1 is a possible D gene (5 bases). The germline V and J ends were trimmed by 6 bases and 0 bases, with 13 bases remaining between them. There are 15 residues in the CDR3. CDR1 and CDR2 (germline): SGDLS, YYNGEE. The CDR3 DNA reads as TGTGCCAGCACGGAGGGCAGGGATAGCAATCAGCCCCAGCATTTT. This encodes CASTEGRDSNQPQHF. Based on the CDR3 plus reference TRBV9 and TRBJ1-5, the full variable domain is DSGVTQTPKHLITATGQRVTLRCSPRSGDLSVYWYQQSLDQGLQFLIQYYNGEERAKGNILERFSAQQFPDLHSELNLSSLELGDSALYFCASTEGRDSNQPQHFGDGTRLSIL.

The chain employs TRBV4-3 and TRBJ2-3; D gene ambiguous. The CDR3 is made up of 13 amino acids. Between the trimmed V and J ends, which lost 5 bases and 6 bases, there was a span of 12 bases. CDR1 and CDR2 (germline): LGHNA, YSLEER. The DNA of the CDR3 is TGCGCCAGCAGCTCCCGGAACGGGGATACGCAGTATTTT. Translated: CASSSRNGDTQYF.